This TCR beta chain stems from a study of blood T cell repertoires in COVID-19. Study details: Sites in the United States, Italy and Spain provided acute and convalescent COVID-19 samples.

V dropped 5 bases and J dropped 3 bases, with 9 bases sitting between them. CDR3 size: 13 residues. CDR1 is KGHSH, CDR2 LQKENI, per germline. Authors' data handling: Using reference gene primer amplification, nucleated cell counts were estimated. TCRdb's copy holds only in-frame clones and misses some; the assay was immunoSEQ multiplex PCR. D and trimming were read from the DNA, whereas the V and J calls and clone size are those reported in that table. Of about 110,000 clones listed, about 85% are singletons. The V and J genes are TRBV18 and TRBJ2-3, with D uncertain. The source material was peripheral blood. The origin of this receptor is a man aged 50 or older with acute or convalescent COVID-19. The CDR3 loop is CASSKAATDTQYF. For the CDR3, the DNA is TGTGCCAGCTCAAAGGCGGCAACAGATACGCAGTATTTT.